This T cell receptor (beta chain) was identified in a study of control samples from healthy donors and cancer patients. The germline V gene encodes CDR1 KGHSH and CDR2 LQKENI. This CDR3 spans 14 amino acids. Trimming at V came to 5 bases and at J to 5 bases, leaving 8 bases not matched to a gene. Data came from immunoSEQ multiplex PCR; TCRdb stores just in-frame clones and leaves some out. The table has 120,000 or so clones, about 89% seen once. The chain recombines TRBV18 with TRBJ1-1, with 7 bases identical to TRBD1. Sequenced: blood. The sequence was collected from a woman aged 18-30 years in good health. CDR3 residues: CASSWGGGATEAFF. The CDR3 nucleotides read TGTGCCAGCTCATGGGGAGGGGGCGCAACTGAAGCTTTCTTT.